These 10 T cell receptor beta chains share one sample of origin, sequenced in a study of cytomegalovirus exposure and HLA in healthy donors. PCR employed 60 Vbeta and 13 Jbeta primers. Assay: immunoSEQ multiplex PCR; the TCRdb copy retains only in-frame clones and omits some. The sample table includes 100,000 to 150,000 clones. The sample was PBMCs. The receptors derive from a woman aged 40 to 50 in good health and CMV-seronegative.

The chain carries TRBV5-4 and TRBJ1-5; TRBD1 is a possible D gene (6 bases). V gave up 1 base and J gave up 2 bases, with 19 bases separating them. CDR1 is SGHNT and CDR2 is YYREEE in the germline V gene (reference sequence). CDR3 length equals 18 residues. The CDR3 sequence: CASSLYRPGATGNQPQHF. The CDR3 bases are TGTGCCAGCAGCTTGTATCGCCCAGGGGCCACGGGCAATCAGCCCCAGCATTTT.

The gene calls are TRBV2 and TRBJ1-4; 11 bases are a match to TRBD1. V lost 5 bases to trimming and J lost 8 bases; unmatched junction nucleotides: 7. Per the germline V gene, CDR1 is SNHLY and CDR2 is FYNNEI. The CDR3 length is 15 residues. CDR3: CASSQGQGAEEKLFF. The CDR3 DNA is TGTGCCAGCAGTCAAGGACAGGGGGCAGAGGAAAAACTGTTTTTT.

V usage is TRBV10-3 and J usage is TRBJ2-3; TRBD1 matches 7 bases. The J segment lost 0 bases and the V segment lost 6 bases, leaving 3 bases of the junction unmatched. CDR1 and CDR2 (germline): ENHRY, SYGVKD. CDR3 length: 14 residues. CDR3 region: CAISRDSSTDTQYF. In DNA form, the CDR3 reads TGTGCCATCAGCCGGGACAGCAGCACAGATACGCAGTATTTT.

The V gene is TRBV6-5, the J gene TRBJ2-3; 9 nucleotides line up with TRBD2. In germline, CDR1 is MNHEY, CDR2 SVGAGI. This CDR3 contains 16 residues. Unmatched junction bases numbered 6, after V lost 2 bases and J lost 3 bases. CDR3 DNA sequence: TGTGCCAGCAGTTACGCGGGGGGGCCTAGGACAGATACGCAGTATTTT. Translated, it gives CASSYAGGPRTDTQYF.

In nucleotides, the CDR3 is TGTGCCAGCAGTCCCGGGACAGGGTACGCAGATACGCAGTATTTT. The encoded protein is CASSPGTGYADTQYF. The chain carries TRBV6-5 and TRBJ2-3, with TRBD1 matching over 9 bases. CDR3 length equals 15 residues. The V gene end was trimmed by 5 bases and the J gene end by 4 bases; junction bases not matched to a gene: 7. The germline V gene encodes CDR1 MNHEY and CDR2 SVGAGI.

V is TRBV5-4 and J is TRBJ2-2; TRBD1 agrees at 7 bases. V was clipped by 5 bases and J by 1 base; unmatched bases: 5. The CDR3 loop spans 15 amino acids. Germline values: CDR1 SGHNT, CDR2 YYREEE (reference sequence). The CDR3 sequence is CASSWDRLNTGELFF. In DNA form, the CDR3 reads TGTGCCAGCAGTTGGGACAGATTGAACACCGGGGAGCTGTTTTTT. The full variable domain, its missing parts supplied by reference TRBV5-4 and TRBJ2-2, is ETGVTQSPTHLIKTRGQQVTLRCSSQSGHNTVSWYQQALGQGPQFIFQYYREEENGRGNFPPRFSGLQFPNYSSELNVNALELDDSALYLCASSWDRLNTGELFFGEGSRLTVL.

The J gene is TRBJ2-5, the V gene TRBV6-5; 7 bases are shared with TRBD1. The J call is uncertain, as TRBJ2-7 better fits the DNA end. This CDR3 comprises 15 residues. The germline gives CDR1 MNHEY, CDR2 SVGAGI. CDR3 sequence (DNA): TGTGCCAGCAGTTATGACAGGGACAGAGTCTACGAGCAGTACTTC. This codes for CASSYDRDRVYEQYF.

This chain links TRBV6-4 with TRBJ2-2; possibly TRBD2 for D (6 bases). In germline, CDR1 is MRHNA, CDR2 SNTAGT. Trimming shortened V by 1 base and J by 1 base, and 7 bases separated the two germline ends. This CDR3 spans 15 amino acids. The CDR3 sequence is CASSDFGGNTGELFF. The CDR3 DNA follows: TGTGCCAGCAGTGACTTCGGGGGGAACACCGGGGAGCTGTTTTTT.

The V and J genes are TRBV7-8 and TRBJ2-7; 11 bases align to TRBD1. Trimming took 3 bases from V and 7 from J; bases not matched to a gene: 8. CDR3 length: 15 amino acids. The V gene's germline CDR1 is SGHVS and CDR2 FQNEAQ. CDR3 protein: CASSFSQDRGREQYV. The CDR3 coding sequence is TGTGCCAGCAGCTTTTCCCAGGACAGGGGGCGGGAGCAGTACGTC.

This sequence joins TRBV9 and TRBJ2-1; D is possibly TRBD2 (5 bases). Per germline, CDR1 SGDLS and CDR2 YYNGEE. The CDR3 totals 14 residues. V dropped 1 base and J dropped 8 bases, with 13 bases sitting between them. CDR3 DNA sequence: TGTGCCAGCAGCGTAATCGACTACCCGGATGAGCAGTTCTTC. Protein product: CASSVIDYPDEQFF.